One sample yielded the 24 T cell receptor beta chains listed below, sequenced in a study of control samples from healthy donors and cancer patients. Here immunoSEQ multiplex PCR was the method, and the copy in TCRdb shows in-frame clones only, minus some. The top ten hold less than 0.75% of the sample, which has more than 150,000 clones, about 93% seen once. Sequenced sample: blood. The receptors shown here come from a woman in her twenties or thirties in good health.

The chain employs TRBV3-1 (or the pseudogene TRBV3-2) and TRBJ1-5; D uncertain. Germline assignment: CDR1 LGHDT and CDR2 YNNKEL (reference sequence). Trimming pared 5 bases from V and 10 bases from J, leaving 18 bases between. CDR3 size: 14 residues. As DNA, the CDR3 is TGTGCCAGCAGCACGACTGTGGGGTCCGGTCCCCAGCATTTT. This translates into CASSTTVGSGPQHF.

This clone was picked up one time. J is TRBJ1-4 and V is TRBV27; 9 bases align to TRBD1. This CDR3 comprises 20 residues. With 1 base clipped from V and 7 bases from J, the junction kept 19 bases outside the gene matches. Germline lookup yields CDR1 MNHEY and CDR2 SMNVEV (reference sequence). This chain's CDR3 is CASSLYPWVPGQGGGEKLFF. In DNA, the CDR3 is TGTGCCAGCAGTTTATATCCCTGGGTCCCGGGACAGGGCGGGGGTGAAAAACTGTTTTTT.

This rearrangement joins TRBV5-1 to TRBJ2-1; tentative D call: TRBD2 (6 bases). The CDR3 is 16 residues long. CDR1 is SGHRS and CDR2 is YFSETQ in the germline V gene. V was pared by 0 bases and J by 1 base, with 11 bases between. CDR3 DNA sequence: TGCGCCAGCAGCTTGGTGGGGACTCGGTCCTACAATGAGCAGTTCTTC. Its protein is CASSLVGTRSYNEQFF.

The chain's CDR3 is CASSGGGTNEKLFF. Here the CDR3 DNA reads TGTGCCAGCAGTGGGGGAGGAACTAATGAAAAACTGTTTTTT. V usage is TRBV25-1 and J usage is TRBJ1-4; no firm D call. V was clipped by 4 bases and J by 1 base, with 7 bases between them. Per the germline V gene, CDR1 is MGHDK and CDR2 is SYGVNS. CDR3 length: 14 residues. Filled out from reference TRBV25-1 and TRBJ1-4, the complete variable domain reads EADIYQTPRYLVIGTGKKITLECSQTMGHDKMYWYQQDPGMELHLIHYSYGVNSTEKGDLSSESTVSRIRTEHFPLTLESARPSHTSQYLCASSGGGTNEKLFFGSGTQLSVL.

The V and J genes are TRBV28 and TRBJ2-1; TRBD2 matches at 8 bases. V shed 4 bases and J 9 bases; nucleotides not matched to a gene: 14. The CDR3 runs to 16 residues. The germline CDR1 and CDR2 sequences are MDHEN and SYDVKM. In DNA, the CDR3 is TGTGCCAGCAGTTCAACTAGCGGACTGCCCCCGAGTGAGCAGTTCTTC. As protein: CASSSTSGLPPSEQFF.

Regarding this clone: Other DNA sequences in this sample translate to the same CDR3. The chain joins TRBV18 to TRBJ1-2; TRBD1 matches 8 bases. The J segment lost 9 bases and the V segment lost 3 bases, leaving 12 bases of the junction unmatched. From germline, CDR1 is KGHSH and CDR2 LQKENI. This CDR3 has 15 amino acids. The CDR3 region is CASSPPRTGRISYTF. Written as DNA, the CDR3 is TGTGCCAGCTCACCTCCCCGGACAGGGAGAATAAGCTACACCTTC.

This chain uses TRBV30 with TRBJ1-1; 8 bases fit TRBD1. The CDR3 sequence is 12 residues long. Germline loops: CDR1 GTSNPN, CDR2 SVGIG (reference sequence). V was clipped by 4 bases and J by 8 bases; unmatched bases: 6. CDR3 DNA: TGTGCCTGGAATCTGGACAGGGCCGAAGCTTTCTTT. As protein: CAWNLDRAEAFF.

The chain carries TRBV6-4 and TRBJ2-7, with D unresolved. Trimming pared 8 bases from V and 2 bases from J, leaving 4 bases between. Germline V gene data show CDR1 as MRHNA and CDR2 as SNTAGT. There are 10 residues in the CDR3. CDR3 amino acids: CASFTYEQYF. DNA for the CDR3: TGTGCCAGCTTCACCTACGAGCAGTACTTC.

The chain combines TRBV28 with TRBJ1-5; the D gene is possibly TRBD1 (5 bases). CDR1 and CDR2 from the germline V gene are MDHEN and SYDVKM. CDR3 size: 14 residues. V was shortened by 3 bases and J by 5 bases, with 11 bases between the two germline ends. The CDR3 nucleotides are TGTGCCAGCAGTTTGAATTACAGGTATCAGCCCCAGCATTTT. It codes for CASSLNYRYQPQHF.

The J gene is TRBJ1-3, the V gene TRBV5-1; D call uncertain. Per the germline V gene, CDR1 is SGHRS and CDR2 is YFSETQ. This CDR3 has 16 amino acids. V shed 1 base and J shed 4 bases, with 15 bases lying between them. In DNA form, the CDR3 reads TGCGCCAGCAGCTTGCAAGGCGGGCCGGCGGGAAACACCATATATTTT. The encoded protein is CASSLQGGPAGNTIYF. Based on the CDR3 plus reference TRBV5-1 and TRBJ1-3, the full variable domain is KAGVTQTPRYLIKTRGQQVTLSCSPISGHRSVSWYQQTPGQGLQFLFEYFSETQRNKGNFPGRFSGRQFSNSRSEMNVSTLELGDSALYLCASSLQGGPAGNTIYFGEGSWLTVV.

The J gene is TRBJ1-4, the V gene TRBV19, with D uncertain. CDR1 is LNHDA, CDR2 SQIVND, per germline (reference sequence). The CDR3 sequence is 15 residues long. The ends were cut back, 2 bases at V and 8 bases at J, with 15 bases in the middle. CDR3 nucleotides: TGTGCCAGTAGTATAACCGGGAGCATGGGGGAAAAACTGTTTTTT. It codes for CASSITGSMGEKLFF. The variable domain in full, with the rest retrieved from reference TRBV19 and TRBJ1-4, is DGGITQSPKYLFRKEGQNVTLSCEQNLNHDAMYWYRQDPGQGLRLIYYSQIVNDFQKGDIAEGYSVSREKKESFPLTVTSAQKNPTAFYLCASSITGSMGEKLFFGSGTQLSVL.

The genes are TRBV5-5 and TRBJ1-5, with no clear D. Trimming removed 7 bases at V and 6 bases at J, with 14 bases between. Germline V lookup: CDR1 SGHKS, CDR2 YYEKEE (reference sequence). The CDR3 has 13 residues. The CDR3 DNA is TGTGCCAGCGCTGAGGGCCCTGGTCAGCCCCAGCATTTT. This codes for CASAEGPGQPQHF. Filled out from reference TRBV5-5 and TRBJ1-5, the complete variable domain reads DAGVTQSPTHLIKTRGQQVTLRCSPISGHKSVSWYQQVLGQGPQFIFQYYEKEERGRGNFPDRFSARQFPNYSSELNVNALLLGDSALYLCASAEGPGQPQHFGDGTRLSIL.

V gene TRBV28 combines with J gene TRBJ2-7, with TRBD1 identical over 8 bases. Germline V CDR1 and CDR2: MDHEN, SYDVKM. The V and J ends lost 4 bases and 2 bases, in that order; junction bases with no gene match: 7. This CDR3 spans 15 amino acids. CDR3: CASSSGGIIPYEQYF. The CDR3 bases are TGTGCCAGCAGTTCAGGGGGCATAATCCCCTACGAGCAGTACTTC. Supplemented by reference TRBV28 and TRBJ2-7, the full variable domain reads DVKVTQSSRYLVKRTGEKVFLECVQDMDHENMFWYRQDPGLGLRLIYFSYDVKMKEKGDIPEGYSVSREKKERFSLILESASTNQTSMYLCASSSGGIIPYEQYFGPGTRLTVT.

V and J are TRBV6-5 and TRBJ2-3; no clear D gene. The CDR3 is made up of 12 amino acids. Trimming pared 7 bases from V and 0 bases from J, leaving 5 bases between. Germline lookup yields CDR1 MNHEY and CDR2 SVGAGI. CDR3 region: CASTLSTDTQYF. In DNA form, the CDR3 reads TGTGCCAGCACCCTGAGCACAGATACGCAGTATTTT.

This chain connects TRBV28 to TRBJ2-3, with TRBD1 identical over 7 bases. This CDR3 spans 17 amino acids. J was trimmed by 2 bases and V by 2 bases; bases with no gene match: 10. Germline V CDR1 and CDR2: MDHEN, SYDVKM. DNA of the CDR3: TGTGCCAGCAGTTTAAACACAGGGGCGCGGGCCACAGATACGCAGTATTTT. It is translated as CASSLNTGARATDTQYF. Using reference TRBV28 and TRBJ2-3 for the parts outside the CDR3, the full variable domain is DVKVTQSSRYLVKRTGEKVFLECVQDMDHENMFWYRQDPGLGLRLIYFSYDVKMKEKGDIPEGYSVSREKKERFSLILESASTNQTSMYLCASSLNTGARATDTQYFGPGTRLTVL.

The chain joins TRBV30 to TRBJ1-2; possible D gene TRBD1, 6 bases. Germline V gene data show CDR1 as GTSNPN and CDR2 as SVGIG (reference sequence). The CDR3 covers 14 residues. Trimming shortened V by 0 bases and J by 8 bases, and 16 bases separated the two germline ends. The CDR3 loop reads CAWSVLRGAPGYTF. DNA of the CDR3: TGTGCCTGGAGTGTACTACGGGGGGCGCCCGGCTACACCTTC. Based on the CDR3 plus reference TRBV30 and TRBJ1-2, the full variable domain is SQTIHQWPATLVQPVGSPLSLECTVEGTSNPNLYWYRQAAGRGLQLLFYSVGIGQISSEVPQNLSASRPQDRQFILSSKKLLLSDSGFYLCAWSVLRGAPGYTFGSGTRLTVV.

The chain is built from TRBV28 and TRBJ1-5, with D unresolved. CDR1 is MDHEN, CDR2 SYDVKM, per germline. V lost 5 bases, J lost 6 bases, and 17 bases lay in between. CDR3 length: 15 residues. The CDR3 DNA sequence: TGTGCCAGCAGTCTCCCGGGGTTCGCCGGTCAGCCCCAGCATTTT. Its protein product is CASSLPGFAGQPQHF.

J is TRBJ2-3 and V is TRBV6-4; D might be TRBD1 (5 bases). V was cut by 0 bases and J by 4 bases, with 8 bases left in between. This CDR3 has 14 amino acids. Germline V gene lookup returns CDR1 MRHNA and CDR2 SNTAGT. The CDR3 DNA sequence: TGTGCCAGCAGTGACTCCAGGGCCCCAGATACGCAGTATTTT. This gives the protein CASSDSRAPDTQYF.

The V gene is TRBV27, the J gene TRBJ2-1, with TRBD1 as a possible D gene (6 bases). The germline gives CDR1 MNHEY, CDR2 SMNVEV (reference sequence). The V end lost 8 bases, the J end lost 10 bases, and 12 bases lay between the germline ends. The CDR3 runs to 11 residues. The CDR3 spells CASETGREQFF. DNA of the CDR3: TGTGCCAGCGAAACAGGGCGCGAGCAGTTCTTC.

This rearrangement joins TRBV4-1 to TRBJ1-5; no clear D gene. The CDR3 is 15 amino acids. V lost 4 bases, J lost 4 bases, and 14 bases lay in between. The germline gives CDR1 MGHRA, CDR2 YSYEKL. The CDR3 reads CASSPKWSENQPQHF. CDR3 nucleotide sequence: TGCGCCAGCAGCCCCAAGTGGTCGGAAAATCAGCCCCAGCATTTT.

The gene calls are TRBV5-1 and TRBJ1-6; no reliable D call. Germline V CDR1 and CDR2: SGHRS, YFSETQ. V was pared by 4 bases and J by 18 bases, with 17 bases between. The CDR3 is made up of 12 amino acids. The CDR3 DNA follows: TGCGCCAGCAGCGTCGACGGGCTCCAATCCCACTTT. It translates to CASSVDGLQSHF.

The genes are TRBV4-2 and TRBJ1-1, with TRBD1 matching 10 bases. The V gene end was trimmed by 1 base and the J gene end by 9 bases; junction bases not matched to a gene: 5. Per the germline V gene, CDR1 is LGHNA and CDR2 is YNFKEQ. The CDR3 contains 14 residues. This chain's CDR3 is CASSQVGQGGKAFF. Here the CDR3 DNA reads TGTGCCAGCAGCCAAGTCGGACAGGGGGGGAAAGCTTTCTTT.

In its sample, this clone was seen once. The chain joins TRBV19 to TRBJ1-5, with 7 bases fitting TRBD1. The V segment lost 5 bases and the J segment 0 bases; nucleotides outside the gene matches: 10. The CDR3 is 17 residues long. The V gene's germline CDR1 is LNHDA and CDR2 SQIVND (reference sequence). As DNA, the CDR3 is TGTGCCAGTAGTCCACTGGGACAGTATTTTAGCAATCAGCCCCAGCATTTT. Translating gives CASSPLGQYFSNQPQHF.

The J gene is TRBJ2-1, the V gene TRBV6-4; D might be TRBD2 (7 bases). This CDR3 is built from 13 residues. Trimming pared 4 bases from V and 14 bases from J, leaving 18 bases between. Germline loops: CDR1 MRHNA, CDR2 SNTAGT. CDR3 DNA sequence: TGTGCCAGCAGTGCCTCGAAAGGGGGGGAGGAGTTCTTC. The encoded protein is CASSASKGGEEFF.